The clone carrying this T cell receptor (beta chain) was seen repeatedly, ten times or more. The target antigen is unknown. The entry originates in a study of T-cell reconstitution after alpha-beta-depleted transplantation in children. Whole-study results and caveats: One year after transplant, T-cell counts and diversity came mostly from newly produced T cells. The study reportedly traced alpha-beta T cells about two months after transplant to several hundred expanded graft clones. For some patients, TCRbeta diversity was high at day 60 because of recipient T cells and thymic progenitors that survived.

Unique molecular identifiers featured in how the TCRbeta library was prepared. TCRdb passed the PCR reads through MiXCR, listing each CDR3 protein once. The table includes roughly 150,000 distinct CDR3 sequences, 11% detected once. The origin of this receptor is a boy between 2 and 10 years old with acute myeloid leukemia, due to receive a stem cell transplant. This material consisted of PBMCs, taken before TCRalphabeta/CD19-depleted stem cell transplant.

The CDR3, as DNA: TGCAGTGGGATCGACAGAGCTAACTATGGCTACACCTTC. This encodes CSGIDRANYGYTF. The V gene is TRBV20-1, the J gene TRBJ1-2; maybe TRBD1 (5 bases). The CDR3 sequence is 13 residues long. Trimming removed 7 bases from V and 0 bases from J, with 12 bases in between. Germline lookup yields CDR1 DFQATT and CDR2 SNEGSKA (reference sequence).